The TCR beta chain described here comes from a study of glioma-infiltrating T cells after dendritic cell vaccination (dated by TCRdb to about 2016). About the study as a whole: The cohort comprised 15 or so glioblastoma patients from Phase I and II dendritic cell vaccination trials, 9 newly diagnosed and 6 with recurrent disease. Autologous tumor lysate-pulsed dendritic cell vaccination was administered to the patients between about 2002 and 2012. To make the vaccine, monocyte-derived dendritic cells were cultured for 6 to 7 days with IL-4 and GM-CSF and then pulsed overnight with autologous tumor lysate. Patients received three intradermal dendritic cell vaccine injections at biweekly intervals in the arm below the axilla. Deep sequencing of TCR beta CDR3 regions was used to quantify tumor-infiltrating lymphocyte content and compare tumor and blood repertoires in dendritic cell-vaccinated glioblastoma patients. Survival after dendritic cell vaccination was correlated with TCR sequencing metrics, including TIL content and tumor-blood repertoire overlap. General conclusions and limits of the study: The cohort was small and heterogeneous, with few patients having full blood and tumor sets and even fewer initial-recurrent tumor pairs. TCR clonality showed no direct relationship with survival, which suggests that a diverse polyclonal response may matter. Longer time to progression and overall survival after dendritic cell vaccination were predicted by higher estimated pretreatment TIL content. The response model built on TCR overlap across three groups was characterized as speculative, with prospective validation still needed.

As to this clone: The antigen this receptor binds is unknown. No qualities accompany the bases; no much larger clone lies one base away.

The CDR3 holds 14 amino acids from the cysteine to the phenylalanine. Only the CDR3 part of the read is kept: 42 bases, read in frame from the first base. Via the germline V gene, CDR1 is MNHNS and CDR2 SASEGT. The V end loses 1 base and the J end loses 1 base, and a stretch of 7 bases separates them. The immunoSEQ assay amplified TCRB CDR3 regions from roughly 2 micrograms of genomic DNA, or from all available DNA when less than that amount was available. Multiplex PCR used 60 forward primers for TCR V beta segments and 13 reverse primers for J beta segments. Synthetic control templates were spiked into each sample at limiting dilution to estimate reads per starting template. The Illumina HiSeq System generated sequencing reads of 87 bp. Turning to the authors' computational methods: To remove PCR and sequencing errors, closely related sequences were merged with a nearest neighbor algorithm. TCR overlap was defined as the percentage of unique tumor TCR beta sequences that were also present in the same patient's peripheral blood. TCRdb stores this immuneACCESS table with in-frame sequences only. Part of the clones is absent; in the studies checked, under half of the shortfall reflects unresolved V genes, and no reason is known for the rest. V and J calls plus clone size are reproduced from that table; the DNA served to infer D and trimming. The sample table records roughly 90,000 clones; 86% of these occur just once. The ten largest clones add up to around 14% of the sample.

Patients were selected for having adequate residual fresh-frozen tumor tissue and more than two years of available survival data. Although molecular status otherwise differed among the glioblastoma patients, no patient had an isocitrate dehydrogenase mutation. PBMC were collected before vaccination, two weeks after the third vaccination, and at tumor progression if tumor progression occurred. The Qiagen DNeasy Blood extraction Kit was used to extract genomic DNA. The sequencing used blood, collected before dendritic cell vaccination. The clonotype originates from a human donor with glioblastoma. Recombination connected TRBV6-1 to TRBJ1-1, with the D gene call left open. The CDR3 sequence is CASSEVLENTEAFF. The DNA reads as follows: TGTGCCAGCAGTGAAGTTTTAGAGAACACTGAAGCTTTCTTT.